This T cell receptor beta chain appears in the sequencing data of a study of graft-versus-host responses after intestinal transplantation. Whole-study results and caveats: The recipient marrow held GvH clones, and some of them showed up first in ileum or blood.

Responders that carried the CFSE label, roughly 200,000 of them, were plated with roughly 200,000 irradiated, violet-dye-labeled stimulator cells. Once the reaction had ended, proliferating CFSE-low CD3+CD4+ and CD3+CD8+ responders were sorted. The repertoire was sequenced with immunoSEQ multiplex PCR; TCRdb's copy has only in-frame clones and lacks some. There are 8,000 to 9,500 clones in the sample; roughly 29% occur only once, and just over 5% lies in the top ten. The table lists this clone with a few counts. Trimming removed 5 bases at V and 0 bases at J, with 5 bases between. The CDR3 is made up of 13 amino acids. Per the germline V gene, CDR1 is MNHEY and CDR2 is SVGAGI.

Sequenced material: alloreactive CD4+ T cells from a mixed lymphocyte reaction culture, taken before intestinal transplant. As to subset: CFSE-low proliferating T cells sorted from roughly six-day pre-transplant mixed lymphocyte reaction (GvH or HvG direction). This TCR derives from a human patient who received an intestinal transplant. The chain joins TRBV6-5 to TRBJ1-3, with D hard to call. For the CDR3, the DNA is TGTGCCAGCAGTACTACCTCTGGAAACACCATATATTTT. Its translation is CASSTTSGNTIYF.